Below, 13 T cell receptor beta chains from the same sample are listed, as sequenced in a study of cytomegalovirus exposure and HLA in healthy donors (TCRdb year 2017). The library relied on the immunoSEQ multiplex PCR assay. The multiplex PCR relied on a mix of 60 forward primers for TCR Vbeta segments and 13 reverse primers for TCR Jbeta segments. Drawn from immuneACCESS, this table holds only the in-frame rearrangements with V and J called that TCRdb kept. Clones are partly lost; checked studies trace under half to an unresolved V gene and leave the rest unexplained. Present in this sample are about 120,000 clones, over 65% of which were seen just once. Around 2.7% of the sample belongs to the ten largest clones. The material sequenced was PBMCs. The receptors here all came from a woman between 40 and 50 years old in good health and CMV-seropositive.

The chain recombines TRBV7-9 with TRBJ1-1; 8 nucleotides agree with TRBD1. CDR1 is SEHNR and CDR2 is FQNEAQ in the germline V gene (reference sequence). Losses at the gene ends were 7 bases for V and 0 bases for J; bases not matched to a gene: 10. CDR3 size: 16 residues. The CDR3 region has the DNA TGTGCCAGCACCTTTGGGACAGGCGAGATGAACACTGAAGCTTTCTTT. Translating it yields CASTFGTGEMNTEAFF.

In this sample, this clone turned up a few times. The rearrangement links TRBV7-2 to TRBJ2-3, with 8 bases aligning to TRBD1. V was pared by 0 bases and J by 5 bases, with 7 bases of the junction left unmatched. Germline-derived CDR1 and CDR2 are SGHTA and FQGNSA. This CDR3 comprises 16 residues. The chain's CDR3 is CASSLAVRGRKDTQYF. CDR3 DNA: TGTGCCAGCAGCTTAGCGGTCAGGGGGCGCAAAGATACGCAGTATTTT.

In this sample, this clone turned up once. The chain carries TRBV7-2 and TRBJ2-7, with D maybe TRBD2 (7 bases). Germline values: CDR1 SGHTA, CDR2 FQGNSA. This CDR3 has 14 amino acids. Trimming shortened V by 5 bases and J by 3 bases, and 14 bases separated the two germline ends. The CDR3 coding sequence is TGTGCCAGCAGCCCGGTAGGGGGGGGCTACGAGCAGTACTTC. Its translation: CASSPVGGGYEQYF.

This clone was counted a few times. The chain links TRBV27 to TRBJ2-7; 11 nucleotides align to TRBD1. The junction had 15 bases not matched to a gene; V was cut back by 3 bases and J by 2 bases. The CDR3 consists of 19 residues. In germline, CDR1 is MNHEY, CDR2 SMNVEV (reference sequence). DNA of the CDR3: TGTGCCAGCAGTTTGGGGGGGACAGGGGGACGAATGGGGGCCTACGAGCAGTACTTC. Translated, it gives CASSLGGTGGRMGAYEQYF.

The chain combines TRBV19 with TRBJ1-1, with TRBD1 matching 8 bases. CDR3 length equals 14 residues. The germline CDR1 and CDR2 sequences are LNHDA and SQIVND (reference sequence). The junction had 5 bases not matched to a gene; V was cut back by 5 bases and J by 3 bases. The DNA for the CDR3 is TGTGCCAGTAGTGTTGACAGGGGTTACACTGAAGCTTTCTTT. Its translation: CASSVDRGYTEAFF.

In its sample, this clone was seen once. This rearrangement joins TRBV18 to TRBJ1-2; a weak D match, TRBD1 (5 bases). Germline V gene sequence: CDR1 KGHSH, CDR2 LQKENI. Trimming shortened V by 2 bases and J by 6 bases, and 10 bases separated the two germline ends. The CDR3 runs 13 residues. For the CDR3, the DNA is TGTGCCAGCTCACCAACGCAGGGCCATGGCTACACCTTC. It specifies CASSPTQGHGYTF.

The rearrangement links TRBV5-1 to TRBJ2-3; TRBD2 matches 10 bases. Per germline, CDR1 SGHRS and CDR2 YFSETQ. The CDR3 runs to 16 residues. J lost 2 bases, V lost 3 bases, and 6 bases had no gene match. The CDR3 spells CASSSGLADLTDTQYF. The DNA for the CDR3 is TGCGCCAGCAGCTCTGGACTAGCGGACCTCACAGATACGCAGTATTTT.

CDR3 nucleotides: TGTGCCAGCAGCTTAGGAGGACAGGGCACGTCTAGCGAGCAGTACTTC. This encodes CASSLGGQGTSSEQYF. The genes are TRBV7-8 and TRBJ2-7; 8 bases are shared with TRBD1. Germline CDR1 and CDR2: SGHVS and FQNEAQ. CDR3 length: 16 amino acids. Unmatched junction bases numbered 11, after V lost 1 base and J lost 6 bases.

The gene calls are TRBV4-3 and TRBJ1-2; perhaps TRBD1 as D (6 bases). Deletions cut 3 bases from V and 5 bases from J, with 16 bases between. The CDR3 loop spans 15 amino acids. Germline loops: CDR1 LGHNA, CDR2 YSLEER. The CDR3 region has the DNA TGCGCCAGCAGCCAGGAGACAGGTCCGGGGTATGGCTACACCTTC. Translating it yields CASSQETGPGYGYTF.

The V call is TRBV7-6, the J call TRBJ1-6; 8 bases line up with TRBD1. V dropped 2 bases and J dropped 6; count of bases not matched to a gene: 0. Germline V CDR1 and CDR2: SGHVS, FNYEAQ. The CDR3 is made up of 14 amino acids. CDR3: CASSLQGANSPLHF. In DNA, the CDR3 is TGTGCCAGCAGCTTACAGGGGGCTAATTCACCCCTCCACTTT.

The gene calls are TRBV7-9 and TRBJ2-1, with a weak D call TRBD1 (5 bases). The V gene lost 1 base and the J gene lost 7 bases, with 20 bases spanning the gap. The germline V gene encodes CDR1 SEHNR and CDR2 FQNEAQ (reference sequence). The CDR3 is 17 amino acids. The DNA of the CDR3 is TGTGCCAGCAGCTTAGTCTTGGGCCAGGGCGATAGGAATGAGCAGTTCTTC. As protein: CASSLVLGQGDRNEQFF. Combining the CDR3 with reference TRBV7-9 and TRBJ2-1 gives the whole variable domain DTGVSQNPRHKITKRGQNVTFRCDPISEHNRLYWYRQTLGQGPEFLTYFQNEAQLEKSRLLSDRFSAERPKGSFSTLEIQRTEQGDSAMYLCASSLVLGQGDRNEQFFGPGTRLTVL.

This clone was picked up one time. The genes are TRBV5-1 and TRBJ2-7, with 9 bases identical to TRBD1. This CDR3 has 14 amino acids. CDR1 and CDR2 (germline): SGHRS, YFSETQ. The junction had 3 bases not matched to a gene; V was cut back by 1 base and J by 4 bases. The CDR3 nucleotides read TGCGCCAGCAGCTTGACAGGACAGGGGTACGAGCAGTACTTC. Its protein is CASSLTGQGYEQYF.

CDR3: CATLAGLTDTQYF. The CDR3 DNA reads as TGTGCCACCCTAGCGGGACTCACAGATACGCAGTATTTT. The chain carries TRBV2 and TRBJ2-3; 9 bases match TRBD2. The CDR3 contains 13 residues. The J segment lost 2 bases and the V segment lost 10 bases, leaving 4 bases of the junction unmatched. In germline, CDR1 is SNHLY, CDR2 FYNNEI.